These 25 T cell receptor beta chains were sequenced from one sample in a study of CD8+ T cells in alopecia areata (dated by TCRdb to between 2017 and 2018). The method behind the library was the immunoSEQ multiplex PCR assay. To provide template for TCR sequencing, every sample had RNA extracted and reverse transcribed into cDNA. As stored in TCRdb, this immuneACCESS dataset retains in-frame rearrangements with V and J assigned. A fraction of the clones does not appear; measured against another copy, unresolved V genes explain less than half of the discrepancy, and the remainder lacks a known reason. For this sample there are more than 75,000 clones; roughly 41% appear just once. 1% to 1.5% of the sample rests with the top ten. Input material: CD4+ T cells sorted from blood. These receptors were obtained from a human donor with alopecia areata.

This clone was seen a handful of times. This chain connects TRBV6-6 to TRBJ1-2; D remains ambiguous. This CDR3 region has 15 residues. V was pared by 7 bases and J by 2 bases, with 17 bases between. Germline V gene sequence: CDR1 MNHNY, CDR2 SVGAGI (reference sequence). The CDR3 region has the DNA TGTGCCAGCACCTTACTCATTTGGGGAAACTATGGCTACACCTTC. It specifies CASTLLIWGNYGYTF.

The sample holds a few counts of this clone. The chain recombines TRBV2 with TRBJ2-7, with TRBD2 matching over 8 bases. The CDR3 extends over 16 amino acids. Germline CDR1 and CDR2: SNHLY and FYNNEI. Germline trimming cut 9 bases from V and 3 bases from J; bases unmatched to any gene: 16. The DNA of the CDR3 is TGTGCCAGTTCTGGGGGCGGGCTAGCGGGCAGCTACGAGCAGTACTTC. It encodes CASSGGGLAGSYEQYF.

The chain links TRBV15 to TRBJ2-1; TRBD2 matches 10 bases. The CDR3 consists of 17 residues. With V trimmed by 0 bases and J by 7 bases, 9 bases remained unmatched. CDR1 and CDR2 (germline): LNHNV, YYDKDF (reference sequence). The CDR3: CATSRDLWLAGENEQFF. In nucleotides, the CDR3 is TGTGCCACCAGCAGAGATTTGTGGCTAGCGGGAGAGAATGAGCAGTTCTTC.

This clone was counted a few times. The chain employs TRBV19 and TRBJ2-5; perhaps TRBD2 as D (6 bases). CDR3 length: 14 amino acids. Germline CDR1 is LNHDA and CDR2 is SQIVND (reference sequence). Trimming took off 1 base at V and 7 bases at J, with 13 bases between the two ends. In nucleotides, the CDR3 is TGTGCCAGTAGTATAGTGGCCCGGGAGTCGACCCAGTACTTC. Residues: CASSIVARESTQYF.

This clone was found a few times. The J gene is TRBJ2-1, the V gene TRBV4-1, with D perhaps TRBD1 (6 bases). Between the trimmed V and J ends, which lost 6 bases and 6 bases, there was a span of 15 bases. CDR3 length: 14 residues. The germline gives CDR1 MGHRA, CDR2 YSYEKL. CDR3 DNA sequence: TGCGCCAGCAGTGGGGGCGCCCCCCTCAATGAGCAGTTCTTC. Amino acids: CASSGGAPLNEQFF.

The chain links TRBV29-1 to TRBJ2-3; TRBD2 matches 11 bases. The CDR3 totals 14 residues. In germline, CDR1 is SQVTM, CDR2 ANQGSEA. J lost 0 bases, V lost 6 bases, and 2 bases had no gene match. This CDR3 reads CSVTSGVSTDTQYF. The CDR3 DNA sequence: TGCAGCGTGACTAGCGGGGTTAGCACAGATACGCAGTATTTT.

The chain recombines TRBV13 with TRBJ1-2, with D tentatively TRBD1 (6 bases). Germline loops: CDR1 PRHDT, CDR2 FYEKMQ (reference sequence). The CDR3 is made up of 13 amino acids. Trimming shortened V by 7 bases and J by 4 bases, and 13 bases separated the two germline ends. CDR3 in amino acids: CASTPGQLYGYTF. CDR3 nucleotides: TGTGCCAGCACCCCCGGACAGCTCTATGGCTACACCTTC. Full variable domain (outside the CDR3, taken from reference TRBV13 and TRBJ1-2): AAGVIQSPRHLIKEKRETATLKCYPIPRHDTVYWYQQGPGQDPQFLISFYEKMQSDKGSIPDRFSAQQFSDYHSELNMSSLELGDSALYFCASTPGQLYGYTFGSGTRLTVV.

The chain combines TRBV30 with TRBJ1-6; 7 bases match TRBD1. Germline V gene sequence: CDR1 GTSNPN, CDR2 SVGIG (reference sequence). V gave up 6 bases and J gave up 8 bases; unmatched junction bases: 7. This CDR3 has 13 amino acids. Here the CDR3 DNA reads TGTGCCTGCAAAGGGACAGACTATTCACCCCTCCACTTT. As protein: CACKGTDYSPLHF.

The gene calls are TRBV20-1 and TRBJ1-5; possibly TRBD1 for D (6 bases). The CDR3 spans 11 residues. The germline gives CDR1 DFQATT, CDR2 SNEGSKA (reference sequence). Trimming cost V 5 bases and J 16 bases, with 18 bases left between them. CDR3 DNA: TGCAGTGCTCCCTCTCCAGGGGCGTACCATTTT. Encoded protein: CSAPSPGAYHF.

The V gene is TRBV20-1, the J gene TRBJ1-1, with D maybe TRBD1 (6 bases). From germline, CDR1 is DFQATT and CDR2 SNEGSKA (reference sequence). The CDR3 sequence is 11 residues long. V lost 6 bases to trimming and J lost 7 bases, with 12 bases between them. The CDR3 here is CSASGQDEAFF. The CDR3, as DNA: TGCAGTGCATCGGGACAAGATGAAGCTTTCTTT.

This clone was seen more than once but under ten times. This chain links TRBV28 with TRBJ1-5; 9 nucleotides match TRBD1. With 3 bases clipped from V and 1 base from J, the junction kept 4 bases outside the gene matches. CDR3 length: 16 amino acids. From germline, CDR1 is MDHEN and CDR2 SYDVKM. The CDR3 nucleotides are TGTGCCAGCAGTTTTACAGGGGGCATAAGCAATCAGCCCCAGCATTTT. It translates to CASSFTGGISNQPQHF.

V usage is TRBV5-1 and J usage is TRBJ1-1, with D maybe TRBD1 (5 bases). This CDR3 spans 14 amino acids. The V end was cut by 5 bases, the J end by 3 bases, with 14 bases between. The germline CDR1 and CDR2 sequences are SGHRS and YFSETQ. The DNA for the CDR3 is TGCGCCAGCAGTTTATGGGGCACGGACACTGAAGCTTTCTTT. It translates to CASSLWGTDTEAFF.

This chain joins TRBV7-3 and TRBJ1-1; D remains ambiguous. Looked up from germline, CDR1 is SGHTA and CDR2 is FQGTGA. V lost 6 bases and J lost 0, with 14 bases in between. This CDR3 is built from 15 residues. Here the CDR3 reads CASRWTFTVNTEAFF. In DNA, the CDR3 is TGTGCCAGCAGGTGGACCTTTACGGTGAACACTGAAGCTTTCTTT.

V and J are TRBV5-1 and TRBJ2-2; the match to TRBD2 covers 11 bases. The CDR3 sequence is 16 residues long. The germline V gene encodes CDR1 SGHRS and CDR2 YFSETQ. V lost 4 bases to trimming and J lost 7 bases; unmatched junction nucleotides: 9. In nucleotides, the CDR3 is TGCGCCAGCAGCACTACTAGCGGGAGAGGGTACGGGGAGCTGTTTTTT. Protein sequence: CASSTTSGRGYGELFF.

The chain employs TRBV5-6 and TRBJ2-5; D not certain. CDR1 is SGHDT, CDR2 YYEEEE, per germline. The CDR3 length is 11 residues. Deletions cut 3 bases from V and 7 bases from J, with 7 bases between. CDR3 bases: TGTGCCAGCAGCTCCGTCGGGACCCAGTACTTC. Residues: CASSSVGTQYF. The full variable domain, completed using reference TRBV5-6 and TRBJ2-5, is DAGVTQSPTHLIKTRGQQVTLRCSPKSGHDTVSWYQQALGQGPQFIFQYYEEEERQRGNFPDRFSGHQFPNYSSELNVNALLLGDSALYLCASSSVGTQYFGPGTRLLVL.

There are a few counts of this clone. V and J are TRBV28 and TRBJ2-7; D is uncertain. The CDR3 sequence is 15 residues long. Germline values: CDR1 MDHEN, CDR2 SYDVKM. Trimming left V 5 bases short and J 0 bases short, with 14 bases between. CDR3 DNA sequence: TGTGCCAGCAGTCCACACGATGAGCCCTCCTACGAGCAGTACTTC. Protein product: CASSPHDEPSYEQYF.

V usage is TRBV14 and J usage is TRBJ1-6; D not certain. The V gene lost 1 base and the J gene lost 11 bases, with 6 bases spanning the gap. CDR3 length: 12 amino acids. Germline V gives CDR1 SGHDN, CDR2 FVKESK. CDR3 sequence reads: CASSQGPAPLHF. As DNA, the CDR3 is TGTGCCAGCAGCCAAGGGCCAGCACCCCTCCACTTT.

This clone was observed a few times. This CDR3 reads CASSPRGGQPQHF. The CDR3, as DNA: TGTGCCAGCAGCCCGCGTGGAGGTCAGCCCCAGCATTTT. This chain links TRBV7-2 with TRBJ1-5; D gene ambiguous. This CDR3 is 13 amino acids long. V lost 5 bases, J lost 6 bases, and 11 bases lay in between. From germline, CDR1 is SGHTA and CDR2 FQGNSA.

This clone was counted between two and nine times. The chain uses TRBV7-9 and TRBJ1-5, with a weak D call TRBD1 (6 bases). From germline, CDR1 is SEHNR and CDR2 FQNEAQ (reference sequence). The V gene lost 2 bases and the J gene lost 9 bases, with 14 bases spanning the gap. The CDR3 totals 14 residues. The CDR3 DNA is TGTGCCAGCAGCTTAAGTCCTATAGGGGGGCCCCAGCATTTT. The encoded protein is CASSLSPIGGPQHF. The complete variable domain, with remaining parts taken from reference TRBV7-9 and TRBJ1-5, reads DTGVSQNPRHKITKRGQNVTFRCDPISEHNRLYWYRQTLGQGPEFLTYFQNEAQLEKSRLLSDRFSAERPKGSFSTLEIQRTEQGDSAMYLCASSLSPIGGPQHFGDGTRLSIL.

The chain recombines TRBV5-1 with TRBJ2-1, with D possibly matching TRBD1 (5 bases). The V gene's germline CDR1 is SGHRS and CDR2 YFSETQ. Trimming stripped 6 bases from V and 5 bases from J, with 21 bases between. The CDR3 is 16 residues long. CDR3 amino acids: CASMLLSQGFDNEQFF. Written as DNA, the CDR3 is TGCGCCAGCATGCTCCTGTCCCAGGGTTTCGACAATGAGCAGTTCTTC.

The chain has TRBV7-2 and TRBJ2-1; the match to TRBD2 covers 10 bases. CDR1 SGHTA and CDR2 FQGNSA come from the germline V gene. The CDR3 length is 15 residues. J lost 4 bases, V lost 2 bases, and 2 bases had no gene match. The CDR3 is CASSLSSGSYNEQFF. The CDR3 bases are TGTGCCAGCAGCTTATCTAGCGGGAGTTACAATGAGCAGTTCTTC.

This clone was picked up a small number of times. The CDR3 nucleotides read TGTGCCAGCAGCTTTGCGGGGGGGCCGGAGACCCAGTACTTC. This encodes CASSFAGGPETQYF. The chain combines TRBV7-2 with TRBJ2-5; the match to TRBD2 covers 9 bases. After removal of 3 bases from V and 5 bases from J, the junction contained 4 bases not matched to a gene. Germline loops: CDR1 SGHTA, CDR2 FQGNSA. The CDR3 sequence is 14 residues long.

The chain has TRBV15 and TRBJ2-7; 8 positions match TRBD1. This CDR3 has 17 amino acids. Germline V gives CDR1 LNHNV, CDR2 YYDKDF (reference sequence). The V segment lost 2 bases and the J segment 1 base; nucleotides outside the gene matches: 10. In DNA, the CDR3 is TGTGCCACCAGCAGACCCTCCCGGACAGGGCTTTCCTACGAGCAGTACTTC. It codes for CATSRPSRTGLSYEQYF.

This clone was recorded a few times. The gene calls are TRBV7-9 and TRBJ2-7, with TRBD2 as a possible D gene (5 bases). Germline values: CDR1 SEHNR, CDR2 FQNEAQ (reference sequence). The CDR3 loop spans 12 amino acids. V was trimmed by 4 bases and J by 5 bases, leaving 9 bases between them. CDR3 region: CASSSPGDEQYF. The CDR3 DNA reads as TGTGCCAGCAGCTCCCCCGGGGACGAGCAGTACTTC.

The table lists this clone with a few counts. The rearrangement joins TRBV28 to TRBJ2-7, with TRBD1 as a possible D gene (6 bases). This CDR3 comprises 12 residues. Looked up from germline, CDR1 is MDHEN and CDR2 is SYDVKM. Trimming took off 5 bases at V and 5 bases at J, with 10 bases between the two ends. The DNA for the CDR3 is TGTGCCAGCAGTGAGGGGGTTCACGAGCAGTACTTC. Translating gives CASSEGVHEQYF.